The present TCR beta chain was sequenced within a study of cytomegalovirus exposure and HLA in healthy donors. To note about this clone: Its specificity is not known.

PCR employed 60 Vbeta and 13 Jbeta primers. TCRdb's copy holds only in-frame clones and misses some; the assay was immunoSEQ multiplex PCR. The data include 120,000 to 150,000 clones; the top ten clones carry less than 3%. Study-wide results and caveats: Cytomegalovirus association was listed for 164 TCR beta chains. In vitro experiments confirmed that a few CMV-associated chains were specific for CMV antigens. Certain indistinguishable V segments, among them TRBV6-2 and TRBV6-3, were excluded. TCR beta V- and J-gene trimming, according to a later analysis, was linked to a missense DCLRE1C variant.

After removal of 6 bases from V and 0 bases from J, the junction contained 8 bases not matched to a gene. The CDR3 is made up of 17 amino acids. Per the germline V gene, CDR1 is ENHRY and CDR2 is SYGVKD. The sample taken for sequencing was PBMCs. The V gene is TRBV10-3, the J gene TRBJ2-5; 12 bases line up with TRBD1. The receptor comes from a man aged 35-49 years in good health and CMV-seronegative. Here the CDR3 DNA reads TGTGCCATCAGAGGGACAGGGGGCAACCTTGACCAAGAGACCCAGTACTTC. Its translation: CAIRGTGGNLDQETQYF.